This entry concerns a single T cell receptor beta chain. Its antigen is as yet unknown. Profiling relied on immunoSEQ multiplex PCR, and the TCRdb table lists in-frame clones only, not all of them. The data contain about 350,000 clones, 75% to 90% of them singletons. Treatment specified: some 20 received Ad26.COV2.S at low or high dose, single or two shots; 5 received placebo; per-sample allocation not given. After the first vaccine or placebo injection, samples were drawn on day 63. The sample originates from a study of Ad26.COV2.S vaccination and SARS-CoV-2 variants. About the research overall: The authors gave Ad26.COV2.S intramuscularly, either once or twice 56 days apart.

Overall study results and limits: TCR breadth and depth estimates may have understated total T cell responses.

Sample: peripheral blood, taken in a trial of Ad26.COV2.S vaccine versus placebo. The clonotype was recovered from a person aged 18 to 59 who received the Ad26.COV2.S COVID-19 vaccine or a placebo.

The CDR3 loop reads CASSLGGAGETQYF. Written as DNA, the CDR3 is TGTGCCAGCAGTTTAGGGGGCGCGGGGGAGACCCAGTACTTC. V gene TRBV28 combines with J gene TRBJ2-5; TRBD1 or TRBD2 may be the D gene (6 bases each). This CDR3 spans 14 amino acids. Germline V gene lookup returns CDR1 MDHEN and CDR2 SYDVKM. Trimming removed 2 bases from V and 5 bases from J, with 12 bases in between.